These 2 T cell receptor beta chains came from one sample sequenced in a study of CD8+ T cells in alopecia areata. Extraction of RNA preceded its reverse transcription into cDNA, which served as the sequencing template. Data came from immunoSEQ multiplex PCR; TCRdb stores just in-frame clones and leaves some out. The data hold about 200,000 clones, with more than 55% observed a single time. The sample's treatment: oral pan-JAK inhibitor, 5-10 mg twice daily. The sample was CD4+ T cells sorted from blood, taken at week 4, from a patient treated with tofacitinib. These receptors all come from a human donor with alopecia areata.

J is TRBJ2-6 and V is TRBV2, with no clear D. This CDR3 comprises 12 residues. Germline CDR1 and CDR2: SNHLY and FYNNEI. Deletions cut 8 bases from V and 4 bases from J, with 6 bases between. In DNA, the CDR3 is TGTGCCAGCGTGACGGGGGCCAACGTCCTGACTTTC. Protein product: CASVTGANVLTF. The variable domain in full, completed from reference TRBV2 and TRBJ2-6, reads EPEVTQTPSHQVTQMGQEVILRCVPISNHLYFYWYRQILGQKVEFLVSFYNNEISEKSEIFDDQFSVERPDGSNFTLKIRSTKLEDSAMYFCASVTGANVLTFGAGSRLTVL.

The chain has TRBV5-6 and TRBJ2-5, with 8 bases matching TRBD1. V lost 2 bases, J lost 1 base, and 1 base stayed unmatched. There are 14 residues in the CDR3. Germline V lookup: CDR1 SGHDT, CDR2 YYEEEE. CDR3: CASSLTGGQETQYF. For the CDR3, the DNA is TGTGCCAGCAGCTTAACAGGGGGCCAAGAGACCCAGTACTTC.